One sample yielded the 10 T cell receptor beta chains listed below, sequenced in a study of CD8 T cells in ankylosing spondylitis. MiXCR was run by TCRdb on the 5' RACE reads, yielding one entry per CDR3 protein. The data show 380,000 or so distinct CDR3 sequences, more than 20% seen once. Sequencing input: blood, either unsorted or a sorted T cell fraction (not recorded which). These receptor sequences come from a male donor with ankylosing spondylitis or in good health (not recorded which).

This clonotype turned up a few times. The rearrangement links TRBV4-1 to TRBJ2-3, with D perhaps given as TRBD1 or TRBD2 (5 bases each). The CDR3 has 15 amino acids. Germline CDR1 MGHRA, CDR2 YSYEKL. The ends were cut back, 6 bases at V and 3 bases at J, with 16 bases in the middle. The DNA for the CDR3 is TGCGCCAGCAGTCTCCCCGGGGCCATGACAGATACGCAGTATTTT. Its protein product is CASSLPGAMTDTQYF.

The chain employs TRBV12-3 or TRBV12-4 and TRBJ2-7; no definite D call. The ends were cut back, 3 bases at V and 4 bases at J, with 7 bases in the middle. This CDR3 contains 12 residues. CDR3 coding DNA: TGTGCCAGCAGTTTCAATTGGTACGAGCAGTACTTC. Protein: CASSFNWYEQYF.

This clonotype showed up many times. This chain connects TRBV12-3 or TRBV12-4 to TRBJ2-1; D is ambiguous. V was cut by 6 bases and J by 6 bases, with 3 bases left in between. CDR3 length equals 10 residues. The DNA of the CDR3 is TGTGCCAGCAGCTTCAATGAGCAGTTCTTC. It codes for CASSFNEQFF.

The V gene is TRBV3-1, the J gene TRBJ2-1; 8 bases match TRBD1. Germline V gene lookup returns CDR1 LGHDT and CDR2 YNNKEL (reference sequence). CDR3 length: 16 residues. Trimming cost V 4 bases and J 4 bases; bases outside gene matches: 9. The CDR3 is CASSPKGDRPYNEQFF. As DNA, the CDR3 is TGTGCCAGCAGCCCTAAAGGGGACAGGCCATACAATGAGCAGTTCTTC.

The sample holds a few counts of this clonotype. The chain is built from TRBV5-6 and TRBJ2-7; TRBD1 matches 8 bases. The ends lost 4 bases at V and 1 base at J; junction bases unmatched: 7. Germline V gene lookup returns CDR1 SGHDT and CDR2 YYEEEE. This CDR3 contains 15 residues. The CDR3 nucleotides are TGTGCCAGCAGCCCAGGGGGCGCGGAATCCTACGAGCAGTACTTC. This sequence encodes CASSPGGAESYEQYF.

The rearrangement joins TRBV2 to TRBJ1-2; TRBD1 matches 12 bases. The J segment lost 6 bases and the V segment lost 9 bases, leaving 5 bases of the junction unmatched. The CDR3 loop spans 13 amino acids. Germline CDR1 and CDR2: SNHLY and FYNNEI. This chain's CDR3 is CARGQGAQDGYTF. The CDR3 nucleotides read TGTGCCAGGGGACAGGGGGCGCAGGATGGCTACACCTTC.

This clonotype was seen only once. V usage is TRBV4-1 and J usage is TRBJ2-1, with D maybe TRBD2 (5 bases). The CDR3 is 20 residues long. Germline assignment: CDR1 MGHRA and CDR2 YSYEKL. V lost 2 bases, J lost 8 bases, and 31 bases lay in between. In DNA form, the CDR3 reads TGCGCCAGCAGCCAACTGTCGTTCGTCCGGGAAGTCAATAAGGTGTATGAGCAGTTCTTC. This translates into CASSQLSFVREVNKVYEQFF.

CDR3 sequence reads: CSQTGNTGELFF. The DNA of the CDR3 is TGCAGCCAAACAGGGAACACCGGGGAGCTGTTTTTT. This chain links TRBV20-1 with TRBJ2-2; perhaps TRBD1 as D (5 bases). The CDR3 runs 12 residues. Per the germline V gene, CDR1 is DFQATT and CDR2 is SNEGSKA (reference sequence).

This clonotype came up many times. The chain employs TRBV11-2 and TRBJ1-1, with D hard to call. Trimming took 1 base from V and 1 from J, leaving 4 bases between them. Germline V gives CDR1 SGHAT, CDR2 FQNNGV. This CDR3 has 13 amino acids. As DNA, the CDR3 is TGTGCCAGCAGCTTAGGTTCGAACACTGAAGCTTTCTTT. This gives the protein CASSLGSNTEAFF.

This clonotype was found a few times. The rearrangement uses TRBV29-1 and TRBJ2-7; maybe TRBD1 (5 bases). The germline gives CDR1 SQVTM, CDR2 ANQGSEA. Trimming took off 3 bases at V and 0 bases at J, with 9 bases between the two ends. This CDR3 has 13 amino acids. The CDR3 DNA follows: TGCAGCGTTGAGTCAGGGCTCTCCTACGAGCAGTACTTC. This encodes CSVESGLSYEQYF.